The 10 T cell receptor beta chains below all came from one sample that was sequenced in a study of OX40 agonist ivuxolimab in advanced cancers. Here immunoSEQ multiplex PCR was the method, and the copy in TCRdb shows in-frame clones only, minus some. The sample lists around 67,000 clones, around 81% occurring once. Sample: CD4+ or CD8+ T cells sorted from blood, taken in a trial of the OX40 agonist ivuxolimab. These receptors were taken from an adult with an advanced solid tumor such as melanoma, head and neck, liver or kidney cancer.

The chain joins TRBV5-6 to TRBJ2-1; D is possibly TRBD2 (5 bases). The germline V gene encodes CDR1 SGHDT and CDR2 YYEEEE. V gave up 4 bases and J gave up 7 bases, with 12 bases separating them. CDR3 length: 13 amino acids. Here the CDR3 DNA reads TGTGCCAGCAGCATTCCACGCGGGAATGAGCAGTTCTTC. It is translated as CASSIPRGNEQFF. Supplemented by reference TRBV5-6 and TRBJ2-1, the full variable domain reads DAGVTQSPTHLIKTRGQQVTLRCSPKSGHDTVSWYQQALGQGPQFIFQYYEEEERQRGNFPDRFSGHQFPNYSSELNVNALLLGDSALYLCASSIPRGNEQFFGPGTRLTVL.

The rearrangement uses TRBV28 and TRBJ2-2, with 8 bases matching TRBD1. This CDR3 region has 15 residues. V lost 8 bases, J lost 3 bases, and 8 bases stayed unmatched. CDR1 is MDHEN and CDR2 is SYDVKM in the germline V gene. The CDR3 protein is CASRDRGTYTGELFF. The CDR3 DNA reads as TGTGCCAGCCGAGACAGGGGTACGTACACCGGGGAGCTGTTTTTT. The full variable domain, its missing parts supplied by reference TRBV28 and TRBJ2-2, is DVKVTQSSRYLVKRTGEKVFLECVQDMDHENMFWYRQDPGLGLRLIYFSYDVKMKEKGDIPEGYSVSREKKERFSLILESASTNQTSMYLCASRDRGTYTGELFFGEGSRLTVL.

The CDR3 sequence: CASSLTSGTSGRNEQFF. The CDR3 DNA follows: TGCGCCAGCAGCTTGACGTCCGGGACTAGCGGGAGGAATGAGCAGTTCTTC. The chain employs TRBV5-1 and TRBJ2-1, with 15 bases matching TRBD2. The V segment lost 1 base and the J segment 7 bases; nucleotides outside the gene matches: 6. CDR1 and CDR2 from the germline V gene are SGHRS and YFSETQ. This CDR3 is built from 17 residues.

As concerns this clone: The junction departs from the called germline gene at one end, perhaps through a read error. The chain links TRBV4-2 to TRBJ2-1, with D perhaps TRBD1 (6 bases). CDR3 length: 13 amino acids. From germline, CDR1 is LGHNA and CDR2 YNFKEQ. As DNA, the CDR3 is TGTGCCAGCAGCCAAGGGGGGCCCAAAGGGTGGCTCTTC. Translating gives CASSQGGPKGWLF.

The V call is TRBV27, the J call TRBJ2-2; 9 bases are shared with TRBD1. V trimming: 8 bases; J trimming: 5 bases; junction bases outside the gene matches: 9. The CDR3 is 15 residues long. Germline V CDR1 and CDR2: MNHEY, SMNVEV (reference sequence). In DNA, the CDR3 is TGTGCCAGCTGTTGGGACAGGGTCGGGACCGGGGAGCTGTTTTTT. Protein product: CASCWDRVGTGELFF.

The chain employs TRBV6-6 and TRBJ2-2; D is perhaps TRBD1 (5 bases). V lost 7 bases to trimming and J lost 6 bases, with 18 bases between them. Germline values: CDR1 MNHNY, CDR2 SVGAGI (reference sequence). The CDR3 has 15 residues. CDR3 nucleotides: TGTGCCAGCAAGAGCCCCCAGGGAACCGCCGGGGAGCTGTTTTTT. Translated: CASKSPQGTAGELFF.

The chain is built from TRBV7-9 and TRBJ2-1, with 9 bases aligning to TRBD2. Unmatched junction bases numbered 8, after V lost 5 bases and J lost 6 bases. CDR3 length: 15 amino acids. Looked up from germline, CDR1 is SEHNR and CDR2 is FQNEAQ (reference sequence). CDR3 sequence (DNA): TGTGCCAGCAGCGTTAGCGGGAGCAGGGGCAATGAGCAGTTCTTC. Translation: CASSVSGSRGNEQFF.

This clone qualifies as medium-sized (0.01 to 0.1%). The sample has other DNA sequences that encode this CDR3 too. CDR3 DNA sequence: TGTGCCAGCACAGGGGGCAATCAGCCCCAGCATTTT. Translation gives CASTGGNQPQHF. The chain employs TRBV6-1 and TRBJ1-5, with D possibly being TRBD1 (6 bases). Germline V CDR1 and CDR2: MNHNS, SASEGT. V shed 7 bases and J shed 2 bases, with 6 bases lying between them. This CDR3 region has 12 residues.

The rearrangement uses TRBV30 and TRBJ2-6; 7 bases are shared with TRBD1. V shed 0 bases, J shed 2 bases, and the junction held 4 bases outside the gene matches. Germline CDR1 is GTSNPN and CDR2 is SVGIG (reference sequence). The CDR3 spans 16 residues. The CDR3 here is CAWSVETGTGANVLTF. In DNA, the CDR3 is TGTGCCTGGAGTGTAGAGACAGGGACTGGGGCCAACGTCCTGACTTTC. Supplemented by reference TRBV30 and TRBJ2-6, the full variable domain reads SQTIHQWPATLVQPVGSPLSLECTVEGTSNPNLYWYRQAAGRGLQLLFYSVGIGQISSEVPQNLSASRPQDRQFILSSKKLLLSDSGFYLCAWSVETGTGANVLTFGAGSRLTVL.

This sequence joins TRBV28 and TRBJ1-1, with 8 bases matching TRBD1. Trimming took 5 bases from V and 1 from J; bases not matched to a gene: 6. The CDR3 covers 15 residues. CDR1 is MDHEN, CDR2 SYDVKM, per germline. The CDR3 protein is CASSTRTGPNTEAFF. For the CDR3, the DNA is TGTGCCAGCAGTACCCGGACAGGGCCGAACACTGAAGCTTTCTTT. Filled out from reference TRBV28 and TRBJ1-1, the complete variable domain reads DVKVTQSSRYLVKRTGEKVFLECVQDMDHENMFWYRQDPGLGLRLIYFSYDVKMKEKGDIPEGYSVSREKKERFSLILESASTNQTSMYLCASSTRTGPNTEAFFGQGTRLTVV.